This TCR beta chain emerged from a study of identical twins. Findings of the study overall: Insertion counts were lower in abundant cord blood beta clonotypes, a trend that memory repertoires did not show.

V dropped 6 bases and J dropped 6 bases, with 11 bases sitting between them. This CDR3 spans 12 amino acids. Looked up from germline, CDR1 is SQVTM and CDR2 is ANQGSEA. Through template switching, a universal primer site was introduced, and the cDNA contained unique molecular identifiers. TCRdb ran MiXCR on the 5' RACE reads and lists one entry per CDR3 protein. The repertoire includes approximately 590,000 distinct CDR3 sequences, approximately 10% of them detected once, and 2.5% to 3% sits in the top ten. About this clonotype: As yet, its antigen is unknown.

The same specimen was also included in a second study, on yellow fever vaccine responses in identical twins.

The sequencing sample was made of PBMCs. This sequence originates from a woman between 18 and 29 years old in good health. This chain joins TRBV29-1 and TRBJ2-2; perhaps TRBD1 as D (5 bases). The CDR3 is CSVGQGAGELFF. The CDR3 DNA sequence: TGCAGCGTGGGCCAGGGTGCCGGGGAGCTGTTTTTT.